The rows below give T cell receptor beta chains drawn from one sample of a study of T cell clonotyping in hematopoietic cell transplantation. Clones were sequenced by immunoSEQ multiplex PCR, and TCRdb holds only the in-frame ones, with some missing. The profile shows some 9,400 clones, about 80% of them singletons. The input for sequencing was PBMCs, taken 180 days after allogeneic stem cell transplant. These receptors were collected from a male patient in his thirties or forties who had an allogeneic stem cell transplant from a related donor, so the T cells may come from the graft donor. Some clones in this sample may be carry-over from other donors' samples. The CDR3 runs from the conserved cysteine through the conserved F or W. The D gene is left open where the match is weak. Part of the rows lack a size; the others show once, few, many or a class for expanded clones.

j_gene,abundance,v_gene,d_gene,CDR3nt,CDR3aa
TRBJ1-2,-,TRBV29-1,TRBD1,TGCAGCGTCTTTACAGGGGGGGGCTATGGCTACACCTTC,CSVFTGGGYGYTF
TRBJ1-5,-,TRBV6-1,-,TGTGCCAGCAGTGAACGGGTTGCCAATCAGCCCCAGCATTTT,CASSERVANQPQHF
TRBJ1-2,-,TRBV6-6,TRBD1,TGTGCCAGCTGGGACAGGGGAACTAACTATGGCTACACCTTC,CASWDRGTNYGYTF
TRBJ2-3,-,TRBV19,TRBD1,TGTGCCAGTAGTATAGATCGCGACAGGGGGCCCCTCACAGATACGCAGTATTTT,CASSIDRDRGPLTDTQYF
TRBJ1-5,few,TRBV4-2,-,TGTGCCAGCAGCCAGGCGTTCGGGGCGAGCAATCAGCCCCAGCATTTT,CASSQAFGASNQPQHF
TRBJ1-2,-,TRBV28,TRBD1,TGTGCCAGCAGTTTTAAGGGACAGAAAGCTAACTATGGCTACACCTTC,CASSFKGQKANYGYTF
TRBJ1-1,-,TRBV19,TRBD1,TGTGCCAGTAGTTACAGGGGGAACACTGAAGCTTTCTTT,CASSYRGNTEAFF
TRBJ1-1,-,TRBV7-2,TRBD1,TGTGCCAGCAGCTCGGATGTAAGACAGGGTGGCACTGAAGCTTTCTTT,CASSSDVRQGGTEAFF
TRBJ2-3,-,TRBV5-1,-,TGCGCCAGCAGCGTAATGACCGCGTCTAGCACAGATACGCAGTATTTT,CASSVMTASSTDTQYF
TRBJ2-7,-,TRBV6-1,TRBD1,TGTGCCAGCAGTGAAAAGTATTACGTCCAGGGGGAGTTACACTACGAGCAGTACTTC,CASSEKYYVQGELHYEQYF
TRBJ2-5,once,TRBV4-2,-,TGTGCCAGCAGCCTCCATACACGGGGAGGAGGGGAGACCCAGTACTTC,CASSLHTRGGGETQYF
TRBJ2-7,-,TRBV10-3,-,TGTGCCATCAGTGAGTCGTGGGGAAGCTCCTACGAGCAGTACTTC,CAISESWGSSYEQYF
TRBJ2-7,-,TRBV10-3,-,TGTGCCATCAGTCGGGACACTGACTACGAGCAGTACTTC,CAISRDTDYEQYF
TRBJ2-7,-,TRBV7-2,-,TGTGCCAGCAGCCACACAGGGATCGACGAGCAGTACTTC,CASSHTGIDEQYF
TRBJ2-7,-,TRBV4-3,TRBD1,TGCGCCAGCAGCCAAGAAGTTCGCGGGACAGGGTATCGGCAGTACTTC,CASSQEVRGTGYRQYF
TRBJ1-6,-,TRBV27,TRBD1,TGTGCCAGCACCCCGGGACAGGGGACGTTTTTACCCCTCCACTTT,CASTPGQGTFLPLHF
TRBJ2-2,-,TRBV7-3,TRBD1,TGTGCCAGTAATACAGGGGTTACCGGGGAGCTGTTTTTT,CASNTGVTGELFF
TRBJ1-1,-,TRBV6-5,-,TGTGCCAGCAGTTACGTTGCCAGCACTGAAGCTTTCTTT,CASSYVASTEAFF
TRBJ1-2,-,TRBV15,-,TGTGCCACCAGCAGAGATAAGAGGGTATGGACCTATGGCTACACCTTC,CATSRDKRVWTYGYTF
TRBJ1-1,-,TRBV7-9,-,TGTGCCAGCAGCTTAGGTGTAGGATTGGACACTGAAGCTTTCTTT,CASSLGVGLDTEAFF
TRBJ1-2,-,TRBV6-5,-,TGTGCCAGCAGTTACATTGGGAGCCCTAACGGCTACACCTTC,CASSYIGSPNGYTF
TRBJ1-5,-,TRBV27,-,TGTGCCAGCAGTTATGAGGTGGATCAGCCCCAGCATTTT,CASSYEVDQPQHF
TRBJ2-7,-,TRBV7-2,TRBD1,TGTGCCAGCAATCCGGGACAGTACTACGAGCAGTACTTC,CASNPGQYYEQYF
TRBJ1-6,-,TRBV6-1,TRBD1,TGTGCCAGCAGGGTTGGACAGGGGGTCACACCCCTCCACTTT,CASRVGQGVTPLHF
TRBJ1-5,few,TRBV7-2,-,TGTGCCAGCAGCTTAGGCCATAATCAGCCCCAGCATTTT,CASSLGHNQPQHF
TRBJ1-6,-,TRBV7-2,-,TGTGCCAGCAGCCCGACAGAGTGGAATAATTCACCCCTCCACTTT,CASSPTEWNNSPLHF